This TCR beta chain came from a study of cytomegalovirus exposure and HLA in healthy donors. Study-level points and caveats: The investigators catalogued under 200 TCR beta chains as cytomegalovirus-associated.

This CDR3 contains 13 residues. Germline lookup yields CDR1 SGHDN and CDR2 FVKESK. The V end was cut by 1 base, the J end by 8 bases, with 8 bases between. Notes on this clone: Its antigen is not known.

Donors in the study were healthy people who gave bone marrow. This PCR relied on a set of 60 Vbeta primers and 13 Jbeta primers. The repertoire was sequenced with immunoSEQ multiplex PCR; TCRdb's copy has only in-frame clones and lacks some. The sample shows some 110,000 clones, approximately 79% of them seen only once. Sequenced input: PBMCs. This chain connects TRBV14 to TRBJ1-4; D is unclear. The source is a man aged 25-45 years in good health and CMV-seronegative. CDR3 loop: CASSQGNEEKLFF. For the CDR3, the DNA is TGTGCCAGCAGCCAAGGAAATGAGGAAAAACTGTTTTTT.